The 4 T cell receptor beta chains below were found in one sample sequenced in a study of blood T cell repertoires in COVID-19. Generated by immunoSEQ multiplex PCR, the TCRdb table keeps only in-frame clones and is missing some. The sample records about 80,000 clones, around 80% being singletons. Material: peripheral blood. All receptors derive from a woman in her forties with active or convalescent COVID-19.

The chain uses TRBV2 and TRBJ1-4; unclear D gene. Trimming took off 8 bases at V and 13 bases at J, with 20 bases between the two ends. This CDR3 is 13 amino acids long. Germline V gives CDR1 SNHLY, CDR2 FYNNEI. The CDR3 DNA follows: TGTGCCAGCGGCTACCGGGAAGAGGGTAGACTGTTTTTT. Translated, it gives CASGYREEGRLFF.

The chain couples TRBV3-1 (or the pseudogene TRBV3-2) to TRBJ2-2; the match to TRBD2 covers 7 bases. V shed 2 bases, J shed 4 bases, and the junction held 7 bases outside the gene matches. In germline, CDR1 is LGHDT, CDR2 YNNKEL (reference sequence). This CDR3 has 16 amino acids. The CDR3 nucleotides are TGTGCCAGCAGCCAACTGCCCAGCGGGGTCACCGGGGAGCTGTTTTTT. Protein sequence: CASSQLPSGVTGELFF.

J is TRBJ2-7 and V is TRBV27; 8 bases line up with TRBD1. The CDR3 has 15 amino acids. Germline CDR1 is MNHEY and CDR2 is SMNVEV (reference sequence). V lost 2 bases, J lost 8 bases, and 11 bases stayed unmatched. The CDR3 DNA reads as TGTGCCAGCAGTTTAGCAGGACAGGGCGGTTCGAAGCAGTACTTC. Encoded protein: CASSLAGQGGSKQYF.

The chain's CDR3 is CASSYLGDRGYEQYF. Written as DNA, the CDR3 is TGTGCCAGCAGTTACTTGGGGGACAGGGGCTACGAGCAGTACTTC. The chain couples TRBV6-5 to TRBJ2-7; 10 bases are shared with TRBD1. The CDR3 runs to 15 residues. V was pared by 1 base and J by 3 bases, with 3 bases of the junction left unmatched. Germline V gene sequence: CDR1 MNHEY, CDR2 SVGAGI.